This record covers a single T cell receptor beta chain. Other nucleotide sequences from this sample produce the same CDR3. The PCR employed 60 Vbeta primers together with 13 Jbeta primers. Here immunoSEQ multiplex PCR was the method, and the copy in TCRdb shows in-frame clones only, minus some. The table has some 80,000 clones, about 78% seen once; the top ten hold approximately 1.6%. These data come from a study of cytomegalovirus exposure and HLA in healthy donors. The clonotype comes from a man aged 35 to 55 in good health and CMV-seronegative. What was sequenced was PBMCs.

The CDR3 region is CASSLQGTGELFF. DNA for the CDR3: TGTGCCAGCAGCCTACAGGGAACCGGGGAGCTGTTTTTT. The chain has TRBV5-4 and TRBJ2-2, with D possibly matching TRBD1 (6 bases). Trimming left V 4 bases short and J 5 bases short, with 9 bases between. CDR3 length: 13 amino acids. Germline loops: CDR1 SGHNT, CDR2 YYREEE (reference sequence).